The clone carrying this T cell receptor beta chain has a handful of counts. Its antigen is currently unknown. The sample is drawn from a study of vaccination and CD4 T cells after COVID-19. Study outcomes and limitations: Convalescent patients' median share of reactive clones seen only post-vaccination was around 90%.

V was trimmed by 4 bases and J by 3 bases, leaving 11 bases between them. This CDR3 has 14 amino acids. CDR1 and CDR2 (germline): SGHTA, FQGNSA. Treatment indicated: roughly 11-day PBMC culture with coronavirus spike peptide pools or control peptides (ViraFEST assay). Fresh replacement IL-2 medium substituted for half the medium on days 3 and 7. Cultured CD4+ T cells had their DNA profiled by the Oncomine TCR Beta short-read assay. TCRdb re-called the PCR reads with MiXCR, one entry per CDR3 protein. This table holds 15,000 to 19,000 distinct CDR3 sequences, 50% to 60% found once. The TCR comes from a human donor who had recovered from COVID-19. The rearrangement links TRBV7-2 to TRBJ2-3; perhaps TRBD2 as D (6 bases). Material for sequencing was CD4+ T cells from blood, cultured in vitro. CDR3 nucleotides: TGTGCCAGCAGCTCTGGACGGGAGACAGATACGCAGTATTTT. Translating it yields CASSSGRETDTQYF.